This T cell receptor beta chain originates from a study of beta chain features in type 1 diabetes listed by TCRdb under 2018. General notes on the study: Mean age, gender distribution, total cell number and subset yield did not differ between patients and healthy donors. Naive and central memory subsets were obtained from all 30 or so donors, but regulatory and stem cell-like memory subsets were isolated from only 8 patients and 8 healthy donors. A total of roughly 98,000,000 sorted cells were examined across all samples, and a strong correlation was observed between cell number per subset and RNA yield. The study compared the TCRB repertoires of sorted circulating CD4+ T cell subsets in recently diagnosed type 1 diabetes patients with those in matched healthy donors. General study outcomes and caveats: Type 1 diabetes patients showed a moderate but significant shortening of TCRB CDR3 length in all four CD4+ subsets. Shorter templates might have been favored by PCR, but patient and control samples were amplified and corrected together, so both groups would have been affected equally by any skew. Because cDNA rather than genomic DNA was sequenced, highly expressing activated cells could have been over-represented, although no difference in activation and CD3 levels was found between groups. Only small numbers of individuals were included in the HLA sub-analyses, which left unresolved whether HLA type had any influence on TCRB rearrangement. Fewer insertions and more nucleotide deletions at VDJ recombination sites were observed in patients with type 1 diabetes, implying thymic rearrangement abnormalities. Naive, central memory and regulatory TCRB repertoires appeared to be more alike among patients than among healthy donors.

A single peripheral blood draw of around 0.11 L on average was collected from each donor into heparinised tubes. Naive, central memory, regulatory and stem cell-like memory CD4+ T cells were sorted on a BD FACSAria II using a panel including CD45RO, CCR7, CD25, CD127, CD95 and CD27. All sorted populations exceeded 95% purity. Right away, PBMCs were isolated by Lymphoprep density gradient centrifugation and were stained directly, with no culture step. To minimize batch effects, samples were stained and sorted in pairs, one healthy donor with one patient per experiment. This clone was seen a handful of times. This receptor's antigen is unknown. Base-call qualities are not available, and no considerably larger clone is one nucleotide away. All of the isolated RNA was reverse transcribed with the High Capacity cDNA Reverse Transcription Kit, so expressed TCRB transcripts were sequenced. Naive, central memory and regulatory T cell samples underwent deep immunoSEQ sequencing, averaging about 3.57 million total reads per sample. After sorted cells were lysed in RLT buffer, RNA was extracted with DNase-treated RNeasy Micro or Mini kits, with the choice depending on cell number. To prevent cross-contamination, each cell subset was processed individually, whereas patient and healthy donor samples were processed jointly. The immunoSEQ multiplex PCR was used to amplify TCRB sequences from cDNA, generating 87-bp fragments that spanned the CDR3 region. The amplicons were sequenced using the Illumina HiSeq platform. For the original study's pipeline: PCR bias was corrected computationally using synthetic template baselines, and reads within Hamming distance 2 were collapsed, with unmergeable singletons discarded. Reads were aligned to IMGT to assign V, D and J genes, CDR3 length, and insertions or deletions at six rearrangement sites. Clonotype counts were normalized to sorted cell number within each subset before computing true diversity and Gini coefficients with the tcR R package. Repertoire sharing was quantified using the overlap coefficient calculated on TCRB nucleotide sequences. Out-of-frame TCRB sequences from naive cells were analyzed as a proxy for the pre-selection repertoire. TCRdb holds this immuneACCESS table with in-frame rearrangements only. Some clones are missing; in checked studies, unresolved V genes explain under half, and the rest has no known cause. V and J calls and clone size are given by that table; D and trimming were obtained from the DNA. Present in this sample are more than 300,000 clones, about 12% of which were seen just once. Approximately 0.01% of the sample lies in the top ten.

For CDR1 and CDR2, the germline V gene lists SGHTA and FQGNSA. V loses 5 bases at its end and J loses 4 bases; junction bases beyond the gene matches: 5. The CDR3 runs 14 amino acids, cysteine and phenylalanine included. Just CDR3 DNA is preserved here, 42 bases in frame from base 1. The sequenced sample consisted of naive CD4+ T cells from blood. This sample's cell subset or site label indicates: true naive CD4+ T cells. In this chain, TRBV7-2 is recombined with TRBJ2-5; 9 middle bases align to TRBD1. The clonotype was recovered from a woman aged 18-29 years with type 1 diabetes. The CDR3 amino acid sequence is: CASSLQGAGETQYF. The nucleotides read TGTGCCAGCAGCCTACAGGGGGCGGGAGAGACCCAGTACTTC. Reference TRBV7-2 and TRBJ2-5 genes cover what lies past the CDR3, so the full variable domain is GAGVSQSPSNKVTEKGKDVELRCDPISGHTALYWYRQSLGQGLEFLIYFQGNSAPDKSGLPSDRFSAERTGGSVSTLTIQRTQQEDSAVYLCASSLQGAGETQYFGPGTRLLVL.